This record concerns one TCR beta chain sequence. The antigen it binds to is not known. No qualities accompany the bases; no much larger clone lies one base away. This sample was included in a study of CD8 T cells in ankylosing spondylitis (dated by TCRdb to about 2017). For context, the study as a whole: T cell receptor beta repertoires were profiled in healthy donors and ankylosing spondylitis patients so that disease-linked TCR variants could be found. The full study cohort comprised 20 to 25 ankylosing spondylitis patients and 85 to 120 healthy donors. Peripheral blood samples were taken, and synovial fluid was additionally collected from ankylosing spondylitis patients.

CDR1 and CDR2 were assigned from the germline V gene as MDHEN and SYDVKM. V is shortened by 5 bases, J by 2 bases, and the region joining them spans 12 bases. The CDR3 holds 14 amino acids from the cysteine to the phenylalanine. The CDR3 DNA has 42 bases and is translated from base 1. Overall results and qualifications from the work: Some of the motif variants had been reported before in the synovial fluid and blood of reactive arthritis patients, a finding that suggests common disease-initiation mechanisms. The disease-linked clones were reported to be significantly enriched in matched synovial fluid samples from ankylosing spondylitis patients. A TCR beta motif made up of seven or eight highly homologous amino acid variants appeared to be characteristic of blood from ankylosing spondylitis patients. The disease-linked clones showed a CD8+ phenotype and occurred at relatively low frequencies in peripheral blood.

The sequencer listed for this sample is Illumina HiSeq 2500. TCR beta libraries were prepared by quantitative 5'-RACE with molecular barcodes. The paper's data handling went like this. A new computational method based on a probabilistic model of VDJ rearrangement was used to identify disease-linked TCR variants. TCRdb itself trimmed the public reads at Q25 with fastp, ran MiXCR and retained productive beta chains. Each record represents a unique CDR3 protein, reported with the most common genes and DNA among its rows. TCRdb, not the authors, supplied the V and J calls. The sample has 180,000 or so distinct CDR3 sequences on record, around a tenth of them singletons. Around 29% of the sample belongs to the ten largest clones.

The chain is made from TRBV28 and TRBJ2-5; the D gene is unclear. Sequencing was performed on blood, either unsorted or a sorted T cell fraction (not recorded which). This sequence was found in a male donor with ankylosing spondylitis or in good health (not recorded which). For the CDR3, the sequence is CASSPPRVQETQYF. The DNA is as follows: TGTGCCAGCAGTCCCCCCAGAGTTCAAGAGACCCAGTACTTC.